Sequencing of this T cell receptor beta chain was carried out in a study of CXCR3-negative and CXCR3-positive naive CD8 T cells. The CDR3 has 15 amino acids. Germline V CDR1 and CDR2: MDHEN, SYDVKM. UMI-labeled TRB cDNA libraries were prepared by 5' RACE. TCRdb re-called the 5' RACE reads and gives one entry per CDR3 protein, without DNA. Here the sample table reports 55,000 to 70,000 distinct CDR3 sequences. Regarding this clonotype: What it binds is unknown.

Points from the study as a whole: CXCR3-expressing naive cells carried TRB CDR3s more hydrophobic than those of CXCR3-negative naive cells.

Each CD8+ T cell subset was flow-sorted in triplicate. Every sort contained 300,000 or so cells. The V call is TRBV28, the J call TRBJ2-1; absent DNA, TCRdb's TRBD2 call cannot be checked. This TCR came from a human donor in good health. Some clones in this sample may be carry-over from other donors' samples. Sequenced input: naive CXCR3+ CD8+ T cells from blood. Subset reported: CD45RO-CCR7+CD27+CD95- naive CD8+ T cells expressing CXCR3 (TNR3+). The CDR3 is CASSSGTSGVNEQFF.